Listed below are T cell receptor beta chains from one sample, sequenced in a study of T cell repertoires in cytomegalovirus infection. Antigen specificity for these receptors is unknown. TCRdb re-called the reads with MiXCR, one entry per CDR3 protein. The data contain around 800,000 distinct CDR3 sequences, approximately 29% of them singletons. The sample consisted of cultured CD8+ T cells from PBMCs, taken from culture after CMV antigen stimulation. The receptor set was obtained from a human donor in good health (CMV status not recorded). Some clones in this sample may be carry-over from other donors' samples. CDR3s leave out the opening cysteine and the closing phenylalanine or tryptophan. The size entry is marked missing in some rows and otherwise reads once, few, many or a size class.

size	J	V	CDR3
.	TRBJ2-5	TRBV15	ATSRQGEETQY
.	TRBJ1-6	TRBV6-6	ASSDTGGAGNSPLH
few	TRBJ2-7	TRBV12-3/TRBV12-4	ASSLPTAPEQY
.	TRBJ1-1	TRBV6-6	ASSYFDKPIREAF
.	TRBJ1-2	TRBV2	ASPIVGEVDILANYGYT
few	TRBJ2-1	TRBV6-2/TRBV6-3	ASTHESGGAMYEQF
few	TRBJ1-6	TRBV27	ASSLKGTEYSPLH
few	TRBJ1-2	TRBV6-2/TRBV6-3	ASSYGGVGGYT
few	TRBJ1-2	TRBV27	ASSLGQGSLYGYT
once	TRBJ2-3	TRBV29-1	SVEVVGTSYADTQY
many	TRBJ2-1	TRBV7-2	ASSHPGQGPEQF
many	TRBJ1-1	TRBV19	ASSMISGGGVAEAF
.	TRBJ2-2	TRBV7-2	ASSLTGLVTGELF
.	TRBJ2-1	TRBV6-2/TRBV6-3	ASSYAWNEQF
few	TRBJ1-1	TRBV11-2	ASSLSGPTEAF
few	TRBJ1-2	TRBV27	ASSLSSGSNYGYT
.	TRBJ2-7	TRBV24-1	ATSDSAGAGEQY
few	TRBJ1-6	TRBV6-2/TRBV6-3	ASSYGGRGRGVWNSPLH
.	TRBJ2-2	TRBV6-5	ASSYSLGQGPGELF
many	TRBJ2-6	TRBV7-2	ASRHPGQGISGANVLT
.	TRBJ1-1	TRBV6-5	ASSYSTGVGNEAF
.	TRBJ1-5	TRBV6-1	ASSEFWDQPQH
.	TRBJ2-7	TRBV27	ASSLLAGSSYEQY
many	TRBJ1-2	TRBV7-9	ASSAPGQTNYGYT